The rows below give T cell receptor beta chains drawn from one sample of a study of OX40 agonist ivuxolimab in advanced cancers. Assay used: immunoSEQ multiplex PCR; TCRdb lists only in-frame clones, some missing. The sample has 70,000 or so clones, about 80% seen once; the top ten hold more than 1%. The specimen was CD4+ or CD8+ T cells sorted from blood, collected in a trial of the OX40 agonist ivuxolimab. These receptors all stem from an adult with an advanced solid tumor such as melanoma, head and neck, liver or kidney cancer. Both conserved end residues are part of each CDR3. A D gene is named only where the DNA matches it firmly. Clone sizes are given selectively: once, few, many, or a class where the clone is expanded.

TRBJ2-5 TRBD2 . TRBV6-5 TGTGCCAGCAGCCAACCAGGAGCGGGGAAAGAGACCCAGTACTTC CASSQPGAGKETQYF
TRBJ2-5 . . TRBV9 TGTGCCAGCAGCGTAGCCCCCACCAGGGAAGAGACCCAGTACTTC CASSVAPTREETQYF
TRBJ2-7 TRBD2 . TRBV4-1 TGCGCCAGCAGCCCGACTAGCGGGGGGCCTAGCAGCTACGAGCAGTACTTC CASSPTSGGPSSYEQYF
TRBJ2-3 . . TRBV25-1 TGTGCCAGCAGTGAATTCGATACACCCACAGATACGCAGTATTTT CASSEFDTPTDTQYF
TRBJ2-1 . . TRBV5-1 TGCGCCAGCAGCTTGGATCAGGGGGGGAACAATGAGCAGTTCTTC CASSLDQGGNNEQFF
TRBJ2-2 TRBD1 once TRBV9 TGTGCCAGCAGCTTCGGACAGGGCTCCACCGGGGAGCTGTTTTTT CASSFGQGSTGELFF
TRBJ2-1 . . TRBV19 TGTGCCAGTAGTCTGGCGGATTTTTACAATGAGCAGTTCTTC CASSLADFYNEQFF
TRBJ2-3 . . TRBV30 TGTGCCTGGAGTGGACAGACTAGCACAGATACGCAGTATTTT CAWSGQTSTDTQYF
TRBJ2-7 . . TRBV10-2 TGCGCCAGCGCAACACAACGCTCCTACGAGCAGTACTTC CASATQRSYEQYF
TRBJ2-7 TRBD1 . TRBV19 TGTGCCAGTAGTGGGGACAGCTACTACGAGCAGTACTTC CASSGDSYYEQYF
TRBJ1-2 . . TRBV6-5 TGTGCCAGCAGACTTAACTGGGCAGGTGGCTACACCTTC CASRLNWAGGYTF
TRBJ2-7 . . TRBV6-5 TGTGCCAGCATGGGGCTGCCAGGTGACGAGCAGTACTTC CASMGLPGDEQYF
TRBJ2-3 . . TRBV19 TGTGCCAGTAGGAACCCCGTGGGGGGCCGACAAGATACGCAGTATTTT CASRNPVGGRQDTQYF
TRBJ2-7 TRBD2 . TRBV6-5 TGTGCCAGCAGTTACCGTGCGGGAGAGGCCTACGAGCAGTACTTC CASSYRAGEAYEQYF
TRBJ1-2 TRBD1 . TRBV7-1 TGTGCCAGCAGCTTGGACAGGGTGGATGGCTACACCTTC CASSLDRVDGYTF
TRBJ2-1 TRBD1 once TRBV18 TGTGCCAGCTCACCCTCAGGGGGCAATGAGCAGTTCTTC CASSPSGGNEQFF
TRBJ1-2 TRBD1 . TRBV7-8 TGTGCCAGCAGCTCTGTGGGACAGGAAAGGGGCTACACCTTC CASSSVGQERGYTF
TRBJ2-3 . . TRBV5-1 TGCGCCAGCCGGAGTGACCCCCTGGATACGCAGTATTTT CASRSDPLDTQYF